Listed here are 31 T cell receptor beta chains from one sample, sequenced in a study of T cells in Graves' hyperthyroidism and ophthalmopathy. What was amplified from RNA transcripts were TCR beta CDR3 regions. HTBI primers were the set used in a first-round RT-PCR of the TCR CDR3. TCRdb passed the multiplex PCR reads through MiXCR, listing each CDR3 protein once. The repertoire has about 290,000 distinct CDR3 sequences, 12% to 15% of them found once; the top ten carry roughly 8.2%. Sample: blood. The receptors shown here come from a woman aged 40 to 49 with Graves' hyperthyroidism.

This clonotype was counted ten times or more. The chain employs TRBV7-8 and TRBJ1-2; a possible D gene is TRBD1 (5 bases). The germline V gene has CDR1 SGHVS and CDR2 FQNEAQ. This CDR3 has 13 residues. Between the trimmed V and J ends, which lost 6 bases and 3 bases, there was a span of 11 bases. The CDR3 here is CASSRGRHYGYTF. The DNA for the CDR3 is TGTGCCAGCAGTAGGGGACGGCACTATGGCTACACCTTC.

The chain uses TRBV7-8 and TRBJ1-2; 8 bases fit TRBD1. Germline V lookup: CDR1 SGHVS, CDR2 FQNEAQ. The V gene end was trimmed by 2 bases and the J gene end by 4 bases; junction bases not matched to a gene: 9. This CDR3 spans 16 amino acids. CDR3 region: CASSLLGAGGGYGYTF. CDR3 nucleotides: TGTGCCAGCAGCTTACTAGGGGCAGGGGGCGGCTATGGCTACACCTTC.

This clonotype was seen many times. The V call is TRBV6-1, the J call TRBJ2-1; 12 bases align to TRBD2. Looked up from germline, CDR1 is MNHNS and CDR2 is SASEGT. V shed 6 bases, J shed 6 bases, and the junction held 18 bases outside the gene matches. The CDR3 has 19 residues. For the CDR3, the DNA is TGTGCCAGCAGCCCAATACAGGGGACGGGACTAGCGGGCCTCAATGAGCAGTTCTTC. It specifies CASSPIQGTGLAGLNEQFF.

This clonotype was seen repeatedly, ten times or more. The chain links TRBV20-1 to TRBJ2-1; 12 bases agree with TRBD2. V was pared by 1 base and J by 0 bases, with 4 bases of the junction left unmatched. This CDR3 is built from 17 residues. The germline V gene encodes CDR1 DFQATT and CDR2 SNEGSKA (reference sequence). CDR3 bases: TGCAGTGCTAGAGCTGCTAGCGGGAGGGTCTCCTACAATGAGCAGTTCTTC. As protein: CSARAASGRVSYNEQFF.

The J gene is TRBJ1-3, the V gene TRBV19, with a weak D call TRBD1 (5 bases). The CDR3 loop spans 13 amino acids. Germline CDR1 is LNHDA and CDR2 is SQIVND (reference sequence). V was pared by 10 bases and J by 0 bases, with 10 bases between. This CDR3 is CATSGASGNTIYF. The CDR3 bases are TGTGCCACCTCCGGGGCCTCTGGAAACACCATATATTTT. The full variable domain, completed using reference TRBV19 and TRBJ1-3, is DGGITQSPKYLFRKEGQNVTLSCEQNLNHDAMYWYRQDPGQGLRLIYYSQIVNDFQKGDIAEGYSVSREKKESFPLTVTSAQKNPTAFYLCATSGASGNTIYFGEGSWLTVV.

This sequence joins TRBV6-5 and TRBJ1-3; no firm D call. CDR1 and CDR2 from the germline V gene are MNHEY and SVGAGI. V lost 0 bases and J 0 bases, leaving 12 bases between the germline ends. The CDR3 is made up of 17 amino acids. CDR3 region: CASSYSSRPSSGNTIYF. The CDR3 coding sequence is TGTGCCAGCAGTTACTCGAGCCGGCCGAGCTCTGGAAACACCATATATTTT.

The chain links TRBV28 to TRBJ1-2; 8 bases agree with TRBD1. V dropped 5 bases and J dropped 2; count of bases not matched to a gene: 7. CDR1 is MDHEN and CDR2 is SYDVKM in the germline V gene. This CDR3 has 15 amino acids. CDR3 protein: CASSMTGVGNYGYTF. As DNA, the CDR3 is TGTGCCAGCAGTATGACAGGGGTTGGAAACTATGGCTACACCTTC.

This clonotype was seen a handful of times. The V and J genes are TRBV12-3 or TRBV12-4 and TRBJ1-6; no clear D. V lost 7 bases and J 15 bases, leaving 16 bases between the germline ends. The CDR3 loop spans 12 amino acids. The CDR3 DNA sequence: TGTGCCAGCACCATCTCCCTGGATAACCTCCACTTT. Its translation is CASTISLDNLHF.

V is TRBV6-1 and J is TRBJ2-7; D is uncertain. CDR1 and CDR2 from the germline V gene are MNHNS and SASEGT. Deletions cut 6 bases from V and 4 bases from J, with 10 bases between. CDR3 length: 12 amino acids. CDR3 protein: CASSPTVYEQYF. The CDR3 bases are TGTGCCAGCAGCCCGACCGTTTACGAGCAGTACTTC.

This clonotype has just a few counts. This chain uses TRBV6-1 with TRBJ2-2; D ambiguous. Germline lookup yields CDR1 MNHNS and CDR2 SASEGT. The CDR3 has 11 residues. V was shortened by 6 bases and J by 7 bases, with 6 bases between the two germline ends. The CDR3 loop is CASSPLGELFF. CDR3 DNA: TGTGCCAGCAGCCCCCTCGGGGAGCTGTTTTTT.

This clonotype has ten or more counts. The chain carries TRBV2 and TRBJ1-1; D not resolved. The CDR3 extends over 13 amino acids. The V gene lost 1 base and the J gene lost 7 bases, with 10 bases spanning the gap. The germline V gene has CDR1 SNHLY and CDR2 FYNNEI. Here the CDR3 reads CASSEGAFGEAFF. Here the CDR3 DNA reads TGTGCCAGCAGTGAAGGGGCTTTTGGTGAAGCTTTCTTT.

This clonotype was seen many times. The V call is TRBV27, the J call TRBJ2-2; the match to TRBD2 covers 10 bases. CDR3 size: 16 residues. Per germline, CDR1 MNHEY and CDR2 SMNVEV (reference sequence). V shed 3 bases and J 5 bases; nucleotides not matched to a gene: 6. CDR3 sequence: CASSLAAGGRTGELFF. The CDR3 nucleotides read TGTGCCAGCAGTTTGGCAGCGGGAGGGAGGACCGGGGAGCTGTTTTTT.

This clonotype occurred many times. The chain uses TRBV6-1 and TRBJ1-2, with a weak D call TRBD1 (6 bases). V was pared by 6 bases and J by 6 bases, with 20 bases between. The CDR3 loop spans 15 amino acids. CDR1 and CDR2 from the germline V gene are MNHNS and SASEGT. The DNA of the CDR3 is TGTGCCAGCAGCCGCGCTTTAGGGCAGGGGAATGGCTACACCTTC. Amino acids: CASSRALGQGNGYTF.

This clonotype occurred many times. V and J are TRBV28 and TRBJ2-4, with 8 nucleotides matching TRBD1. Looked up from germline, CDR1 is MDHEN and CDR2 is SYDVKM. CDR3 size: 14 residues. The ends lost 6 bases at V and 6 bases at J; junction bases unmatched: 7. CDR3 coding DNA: TGTGCCAGCAGACCTGGACAGGGTCGAAACATTCAGTACTTC. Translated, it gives CASRPGQGRNIQYF. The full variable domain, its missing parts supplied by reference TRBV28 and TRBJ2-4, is DVKVTQSSRYLVKRTGEKVFLECVQDMDHENMFWYRQDPGLGLRLIYFSYDVKMKEKGDIPEGYSVSREKKERFSLILESASTNQTSMYLCASRPGQGRNIQYFGAGTRLSVL.

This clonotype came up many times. CDR3 sequence reads: CASRGPSYNEQFF. In nucleotides, the CDR3 is TGTGCCAGCAGGGGACCCTCCTACAATGAGCAGTTCTTC. V gene TRBV7-9 combines with J gene TRBJ2-1; D is tentatively TRBD1 or TRBD2 (5 bases each). The CDR3 extends over 13 amino acids. V gave up 6 bases and J gave up 0 bases, with 6 bases separating them. Per the germline V gene, CDR1 is SEHNR and CDR2 is FQNEAQ (reference sequence).

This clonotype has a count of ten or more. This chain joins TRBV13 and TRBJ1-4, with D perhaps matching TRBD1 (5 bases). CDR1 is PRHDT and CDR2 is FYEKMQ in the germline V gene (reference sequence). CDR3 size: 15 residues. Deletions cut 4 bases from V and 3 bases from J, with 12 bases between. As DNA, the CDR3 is TGTGCCAGCAGCTCCCACATGGGACCTAATGAAAAACTGTTTTTT. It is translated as CASSSHMGPNEKLFF.

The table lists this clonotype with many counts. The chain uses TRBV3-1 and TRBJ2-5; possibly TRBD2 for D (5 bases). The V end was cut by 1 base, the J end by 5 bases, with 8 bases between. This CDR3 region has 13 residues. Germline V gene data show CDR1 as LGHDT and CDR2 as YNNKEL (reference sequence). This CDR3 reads CASSQAGGETQYF. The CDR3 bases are TGTGCCAGCAGCCAAGCTGGCGGGGAGACCCAGTACTTC.

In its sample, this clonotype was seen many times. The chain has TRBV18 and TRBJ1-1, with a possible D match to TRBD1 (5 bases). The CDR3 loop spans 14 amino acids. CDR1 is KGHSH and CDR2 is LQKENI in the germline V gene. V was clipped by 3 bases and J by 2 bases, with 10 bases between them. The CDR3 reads CASSPMTVNTEAFF. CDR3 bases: TGTGCCAGCTCACCGATGACAGTTAACACTGAAGCTTTCTTT.

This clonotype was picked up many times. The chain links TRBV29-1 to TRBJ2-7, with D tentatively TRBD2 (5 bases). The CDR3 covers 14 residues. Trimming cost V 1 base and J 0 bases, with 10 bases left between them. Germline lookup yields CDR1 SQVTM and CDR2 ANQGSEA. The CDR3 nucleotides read TGCAGCGTTGAAGGAGGGTTGAGCTCCTACGAGCAGTACTTC. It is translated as CSVEGGLSSYEQYF.

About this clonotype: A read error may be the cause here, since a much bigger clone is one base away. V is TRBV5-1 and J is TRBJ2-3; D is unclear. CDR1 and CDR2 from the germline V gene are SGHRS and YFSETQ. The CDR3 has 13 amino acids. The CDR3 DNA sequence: TGCGCCAGCTCCCTGAGTGATGAAGATACGCGGTATTTT. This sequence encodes CASSLSDEDTRYF. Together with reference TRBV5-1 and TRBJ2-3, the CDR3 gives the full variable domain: KAGVTQTPRYLIKTRGQQVTLSCSPISGHRSVSWYQQTPGQGLQFLFEYFSETQRNKGNFPGRFSGRQFSNSRSEMNVSTLELGDSALYLCASSLSDEDTRYFGPGTRLTVL.

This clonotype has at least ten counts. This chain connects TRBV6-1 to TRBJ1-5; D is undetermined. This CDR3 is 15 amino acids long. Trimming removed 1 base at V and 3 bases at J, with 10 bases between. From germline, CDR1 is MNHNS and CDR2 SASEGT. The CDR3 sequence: CASSEGQVYNQPQHF. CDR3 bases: TGTGCCAGCAGTGAAGGCCAGGTGTACAATCAGCCCCAGCATTTT.

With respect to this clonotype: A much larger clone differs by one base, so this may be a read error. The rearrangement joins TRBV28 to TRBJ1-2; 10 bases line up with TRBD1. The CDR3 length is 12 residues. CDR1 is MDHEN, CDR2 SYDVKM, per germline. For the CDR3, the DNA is TGTGCCAATCGGGACAGGGGCTATGGCCACACCTTC. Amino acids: CANRDRGYGHTF.

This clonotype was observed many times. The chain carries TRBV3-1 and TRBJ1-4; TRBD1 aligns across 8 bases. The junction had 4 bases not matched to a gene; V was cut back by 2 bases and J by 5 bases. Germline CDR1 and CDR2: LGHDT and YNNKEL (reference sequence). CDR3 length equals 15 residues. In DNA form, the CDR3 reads TGTGCCAGCAGCCAACGGCGACAGGGGAATGAAAAACTGTTTTTT. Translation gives CASSQRRQGNEKLFF. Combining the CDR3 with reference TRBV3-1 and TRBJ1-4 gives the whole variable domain DTAVSQTPKYLVTQMGNDKSIKCEQNLGHDTMYWYKQDSKKFLKIMFSYNNKELIINETVPNRFSPKSPDKAHLNLHINSLELGDSAVYFCASSQRRQGNEKLFFGSGTQLSVL.

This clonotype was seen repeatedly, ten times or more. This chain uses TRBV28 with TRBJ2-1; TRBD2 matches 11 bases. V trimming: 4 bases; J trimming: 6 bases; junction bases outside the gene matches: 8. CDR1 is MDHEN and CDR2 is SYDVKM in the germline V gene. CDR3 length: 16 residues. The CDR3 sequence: CASSSPSTSGSNEQFF. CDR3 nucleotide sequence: TGTGCCAGCAGTTCCCCGAGTACTAGCGGGAGCAATGAGCAGTTCTTC.

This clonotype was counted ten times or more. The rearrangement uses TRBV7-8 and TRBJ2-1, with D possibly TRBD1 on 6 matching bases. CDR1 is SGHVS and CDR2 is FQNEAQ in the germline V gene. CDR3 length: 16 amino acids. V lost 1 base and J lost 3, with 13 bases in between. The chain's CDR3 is CASSLDGGPYYNEQFF. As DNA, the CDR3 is TGTGCCAGCAGCTTAGATGGGGGCCCGTACTACAATGAGCAGTTCTTC.

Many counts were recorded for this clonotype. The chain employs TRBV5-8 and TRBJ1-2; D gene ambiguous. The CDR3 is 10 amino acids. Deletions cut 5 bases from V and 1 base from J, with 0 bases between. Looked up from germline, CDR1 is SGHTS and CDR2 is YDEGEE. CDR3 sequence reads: CASSNYGYTF. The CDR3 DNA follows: TGTGCCAGCAGTAACTATGGCTACACCTTC.

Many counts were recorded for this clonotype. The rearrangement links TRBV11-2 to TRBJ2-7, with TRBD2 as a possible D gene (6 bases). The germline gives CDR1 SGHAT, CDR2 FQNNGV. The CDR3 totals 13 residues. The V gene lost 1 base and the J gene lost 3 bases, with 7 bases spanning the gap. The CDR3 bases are TGTGCCAGCAGCTTAGGGCGGGACTACGAGCAGTACTTC. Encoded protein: CASSLGRDYEQYF. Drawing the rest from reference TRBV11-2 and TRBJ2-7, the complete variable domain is EAGVAQSPRYKIIEKRQSVAFWCNPISGHATLYWYQQILGQGPKLLIQFQNNGVVDDSQLPKDRFSAERLKGVDSTLKIQPAKLEDSAVYLCASSLGRDYEQYFGPGTRLTVT.

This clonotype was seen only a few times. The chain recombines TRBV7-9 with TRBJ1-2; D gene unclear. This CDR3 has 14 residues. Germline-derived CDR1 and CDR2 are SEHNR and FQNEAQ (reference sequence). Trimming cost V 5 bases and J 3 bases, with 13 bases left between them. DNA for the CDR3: TGTGCCAGCAGCCTCGACGGGCTAGACTATGGCTACACCTTC. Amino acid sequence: CASSLDGLDYGYTF.

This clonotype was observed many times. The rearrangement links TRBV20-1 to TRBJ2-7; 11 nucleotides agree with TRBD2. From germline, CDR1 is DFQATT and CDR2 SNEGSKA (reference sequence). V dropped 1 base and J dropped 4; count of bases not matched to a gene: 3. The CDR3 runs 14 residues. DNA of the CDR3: TGCAGTGCTAGAGGACTAGCGGGAATGTACGAGCAGTACTTC. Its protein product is CSARGLAGMYEQYF.

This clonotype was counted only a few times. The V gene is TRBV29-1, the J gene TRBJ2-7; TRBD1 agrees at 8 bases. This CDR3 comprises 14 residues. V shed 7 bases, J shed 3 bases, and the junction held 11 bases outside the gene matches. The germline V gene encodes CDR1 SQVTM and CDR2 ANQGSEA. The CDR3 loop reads CSAIDRGNYYEQYF. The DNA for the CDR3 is TGCAGCGCCATTGACAGGGGTAACTACTACGAGCAGTACTTC.

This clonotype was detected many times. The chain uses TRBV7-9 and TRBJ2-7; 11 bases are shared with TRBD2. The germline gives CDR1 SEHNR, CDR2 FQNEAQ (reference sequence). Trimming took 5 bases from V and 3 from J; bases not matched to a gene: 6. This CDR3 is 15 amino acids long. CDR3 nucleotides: TGTGCCAGCAGCCTCACTAGCGGGGGATACTACGAGCAGTACTTC. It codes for CASSLTSGGYYEQYF.